The T cell receptor (beta chain) described here comes from a study of vaccination and CD4 T cells after COVID-19. CDR3 length: 15 amino acids. In germline, CDR1 is LGHNA, CDR2 YNFKEQ. The V and J ends lost 2 bases and 5 bases, in that order; junction bases with no gene match: 7. Turning to this clonotype: The antigen is undetermined.

Cultured CD4+ T-cell DNA underwent Oncomine TCR Beta short-read sequencing. TCRdb ran MiXCR on the PCR reads and lists one entry per CDR3 protein. The table includes fewer than 10,000 distinct CDR3 sequences, about two thirds detected once. Treatment noted: roughly nine-day PBMC culture with coronavirus spike peptide pools or control peptides (ViraFEST assay). This material consisted of cultured CD4+ T cells from blood, taken after SARS-CoV-2 vaccination. This chain joins TRBV4-2 and TRBJ1-1; TRBD1 agrees at 8 bases. The source is a human donor with COVID-19. The CDR3 nucleotides are TGTGCCAGCAGCCAACCGGACAGGGTAGGGACTGAAGCTTTCTTT. Amino acids: CASSQPDRVGTEAFF.